What follows are 9 T cell receptor beta chains derived from one specimen sequenced in a study of cytomegalovirus exposure and HLA in healthy donors. The data were produced by immunoSEQ multiplex PCR, yet TCRdb's version contains in-frame clones alone and is incomplete. This sample has 120,000 or so clones, with around 96% found just once. Sequencing used PBMCs. The receptors come from a man aged 18 to 30 in good health and CMV-seronegative.

This clone appeared a single time. The chain couples TRBV18 to TRBJ1-5; D unresolved. V lost 0 bases, J lost 4 bases, and 13 bases lay in between. The CDR3 loop spans 16 amino acids. CDR1 KGHSH and CDR2 LQKENI come from the germline V gene. The CDR3 loop reads CASSPPDSPNNQPQHF. The CDR3 region has the DNA TGTGCCAGCTCACCACCGGATAGCCCAAATAATCAGCCCCAGCATTTT.

The chain combines TRBV7-9 with TRBJ1-2; D may be TRBD1 (5 bases). In germline, CDR1 is SEHNR, CDR2 FQNEAQ (reference sequence). V lost 2 bases to trimming and J lost 7 bases, with 17 bases between them. CDR3 size: 15 residues. CDR3 coding DNA: TGTGCCAGCAGCTTACGAATGCAGGGAATTGGTGGCTACACCTTC. Its protein product is CASSLRMQGIGGYTF.

CDR3 in amino acids: CASSPISTGQNQPQHF. CDR3 sequence (DNA): TGTGCCAGCAGTCCAATCTCGACAGGGCAAAATCAGCCCCAGCATTTT. This chain links TRBV28 with TRBJ1-5; 7 nucleotides align to TRBD1. This CDR3 is built from 16 residues. In germline, CDR1 is MDHEN, CDR2 SYDVKM. Germline trimming cut 5 bases from V and 4 bases from J; bases unmatched to any gene: 11.

The rearrangement joins TRBV7-7 to TRBJ2-1, with 12 bases lining up with TRBD1. Germline assignment: CDR1 SSHAT and CDR2 FNYEAQ (reference sequence). This CDR3 spans 15 amino acids. The V segment lost 5 bases and the J segment 5 bases; nucleotides outside the gene matches: 4. The CDR3 DNA reads TGTGCCAGCAGCCCTGGGACAGGGGGCCACAATGAGCAGTTCTTC. Protein: CASSPGTGGHNEQFF.

The chain recombines TRBV5-1 with TRBJ2-7, with 9 bases lining up with TRBD1. CDR3 size: 12 residues. Germline V lookup: CDR1 SGHRS, CDR2 YFSETQ. After removal of 8 bases from V and 5 bases from J, the junction contained 5 bases not matched to a gene. For the CDR3, the DNA is TGCGCCAGGGGGACAGGGAAAGACGAGCAGTACTTC. Translation: CARGTGKDEQYF.

The chain combines TRBV18 with TRBJ1-4; 7 bases are shared with TRBD1. With 3 bases clipped from V and 4 bases from J, the junction kept 2 bases outside the gene matches. The CDR3 has 14 amino acids. Germline-derived CDR1 and CDR2 are KGHSH and LQKENI. CDR3 protein: CASSPGQNNEKLFF. In nucleotides, the CDR3 is TGTGCCAGCTCACCGGGACAGAATAATGAAAAACTGTTTTTT.

V is TRBV9 and J is TRBJ2-3, with D hard to call. Germline V gene lookup returns CDR1 SGDLS and CDR2 YYNGEE. This CDR3 spans 17 amino acids. Deletions cut 4 bases from V and 0 bases from J, with 18 bases between. CDR3 amino acids: CASSFGASLTSTDTQYF. As DNA, the CDR3 is TGTGCCAGCAGCTTTGGAGCGTCCCTTACTAGCACAGATACGCAGTATTTT. Full variable domain (outside the CDR3, taken from reference TRBV9 and TRBJ2-3): DSGVTQTPKHLITATGQRVTLRCSPRSGDLSVYWYQQSLDQGLQFLIQYYNGEERAKGNILERFSAQQFPDLHSELNLSSLELGDSALYFCASSFGASLTSTDTQYFGPGTRLTVL.

This chain links TRBV28 with TRBJ1-2; 8 positions match TRBD1. Trimming took 6 bases from V and 6 from J; bases not matched to a gene: 15. CDR1 and CDR2 (germline): MDHEN, SYDVKM. The CDR3 is 16 amino acids. The CDR3 here is CASSNSRTGHLNGYTF. CDR3 in DNA: TGTGCCAGCAGCAACTCCCGGACAGGGCATCTTAATGGCTACACCTTC.

This clone was found a few times. The V gene is TRBV27, the J gene TRBJ1-5; 11 nucleotides match TRBD1. Germline V gives CDR1 MNHEY, CDR2 SMNVEV (reference sequence). CDR3 size: 15 residues. J gave up 6 bases and V 4 bases, and 5 bases lay outside the gene matches. CDR3 DNA sequence: TGTGCCAGCAGTTCGGACAGGGGGCTGAGTCAGCCCCAGCATTTT. It codes for CASSSDRGLSQPQHF.